The entry that follows covers one T cell receptor (beta chain) sequence. These data belong to a study of blood T cell repertoires in COVID-19. All recovered Cohort 3 donors got two negative PCRs, got clearance, or saw symptom resolution. Libraries were prepared by immunoSEQ multiplex PCR; TCRdb keeps only in-frame clonotypes and omits some of them. This table has about 160,000 clones, around 84% appearing once. The sequence was obtained from a man in his forties who had recovered from COVID-19. The sample taken for sequencing was PBMCs or T cells enriched from blood (not recorded which).

The CDR3 sequence is CASSISDRGFEETQYF. DNA for the CDR3: TGTGCCAGCAGCATATCGGACAGGGGTTTTGAAGAGACCCAGTACTTC. The chain employs TRBV7-2 and TRBJ2-5, with 9 bases matching TRBD1. The CDR3 loop spans 16 amino acids. Trimming at V came to 5 bases and at J to 3 bases, leaving 10 bases not matched to a gene. The germline CDR1 and CDR2 sequences are SGHTA and FQGNSA.